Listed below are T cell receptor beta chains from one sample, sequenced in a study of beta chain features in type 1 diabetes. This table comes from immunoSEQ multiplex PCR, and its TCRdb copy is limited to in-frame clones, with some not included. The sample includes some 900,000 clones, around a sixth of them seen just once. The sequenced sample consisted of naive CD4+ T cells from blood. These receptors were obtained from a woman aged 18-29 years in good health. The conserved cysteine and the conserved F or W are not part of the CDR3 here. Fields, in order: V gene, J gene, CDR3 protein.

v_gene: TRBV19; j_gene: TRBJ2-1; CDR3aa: ASSIGLAYNEQF
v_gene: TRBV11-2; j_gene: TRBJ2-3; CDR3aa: ASSLVGSSAGGPWQY
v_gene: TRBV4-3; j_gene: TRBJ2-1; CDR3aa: ASSQDTSSYNEQF
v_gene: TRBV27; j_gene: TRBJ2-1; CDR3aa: ASSQRRSYNEQF
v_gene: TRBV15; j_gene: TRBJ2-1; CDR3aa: ATSRGLRGSYNEQF
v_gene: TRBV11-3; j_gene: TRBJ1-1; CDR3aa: ASSFEGDTEAF
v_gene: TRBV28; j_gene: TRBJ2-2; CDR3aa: ASMGSFTGELF
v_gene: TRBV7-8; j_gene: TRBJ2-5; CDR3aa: ASSSRLITGKTQY
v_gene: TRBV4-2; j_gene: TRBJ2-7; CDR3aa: ASSQALGEGFYEQY
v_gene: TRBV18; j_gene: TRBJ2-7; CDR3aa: ASSPPLGTYEQY
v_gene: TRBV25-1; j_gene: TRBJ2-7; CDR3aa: ASSELNGRGNSYEQY
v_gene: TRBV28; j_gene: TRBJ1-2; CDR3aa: ASSPGTRGFYGYT
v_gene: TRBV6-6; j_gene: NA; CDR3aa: ASEAATSYNEQF
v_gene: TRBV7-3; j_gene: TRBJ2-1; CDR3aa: ASSSDGTSNEQF
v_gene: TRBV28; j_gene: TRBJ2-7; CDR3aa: ASGTGGNEQY
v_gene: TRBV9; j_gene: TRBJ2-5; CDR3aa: ASSASGGTSGGGQETQY
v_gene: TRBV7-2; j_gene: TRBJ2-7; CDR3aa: ASSFTLAGKSSYEQY
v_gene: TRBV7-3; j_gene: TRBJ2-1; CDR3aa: ASSLIGGSHNEQF
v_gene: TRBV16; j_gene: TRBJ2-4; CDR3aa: ASSPFDRLNIQY
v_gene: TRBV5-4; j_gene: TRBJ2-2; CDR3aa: ASSFTGGARELF
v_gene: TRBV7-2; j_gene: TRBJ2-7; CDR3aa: ASSLGGPSYEQY
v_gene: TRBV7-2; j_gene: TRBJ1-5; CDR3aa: ASSYRALNQPQH
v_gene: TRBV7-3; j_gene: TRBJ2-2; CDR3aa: ASSFSKDAGELF
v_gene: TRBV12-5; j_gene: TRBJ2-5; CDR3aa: ASARGETQY
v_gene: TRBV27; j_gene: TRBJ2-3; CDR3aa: ASSSPLGTDTQY
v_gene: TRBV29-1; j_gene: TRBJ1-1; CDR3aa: SAATQDNTEAF
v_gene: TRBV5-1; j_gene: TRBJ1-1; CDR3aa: ASSFTGAEAF
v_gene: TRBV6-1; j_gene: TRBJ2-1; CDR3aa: ASSRPTGRGNEQF